Below, one T cell receptor (beta chain) is given with its context. The PCR was carried out with 60 Vbeta primers and 13 Jbeta primers. TCRdb's copy holds only in-frame clones and misses some; the assay was immunoSEQ multiplex PCR. The sample records some 120,000 clones, approximately 80% being singletons. The sample originates from a study of cytomegalovirus exposure and HLA in healthy donors. Germline assignment: CDR1 MNHEY and CDR2 SVGAGI. The CDR3 runs to 16 residues. V trimming: 4 bases; J trimming: 0 bases; junction bases outside the gene matches: 4. The clonotype was recovered from a woman between 40 and 55 years old in good health and CMV-seropositive. The sequenced sample consisted of PBMCs. The rearrangement joins TRBV6-5 to TRBJ2-1; 9 bases are shared with TRBD2. Here the CDR3 DNA reads TGTGCCAGCAGTTCACATAGCGGGAGCTCCTACAATGAGCAGTTCTTC. Residues: CASSSHSGSSYNEQFF.